This TCR beta chain was captured by sequencing in a study of T cells after yellow fever vaccination. This clonotype appeared a few times. CDR1 SNHLY and CDR2 FYNNEI come from the germline V gene. This CDR3 comprises 12 residues. Trimming took 7 bases from V and 3 from J, leaving 10 bases between them. TCRdb re-derived calls from the 5' RACE reads in MiXCR, one entry per CDR3 protein. The data hold just under 600,000 distinct CDR3 sequences, with roughly 14% observed a single time. The sequences come from PBMCs, collected on the day of the yellow fever booster vaccination. The sequence was collected from a man aged 25-45 years who received the YFV17D yellow fever vaccine. The chain is built from TRBV2 and TRBJ2-7; no clear D gene. The CDR3 bases are TGTGCCAGCACTACGGATTTCTACGAGCAGTACTTC. This sequence encodes CASTTDFYEQYF.